The present entry profiles one T cell receptor beta chain with its context. This clone appeared a single time. Its specific antigen is unknown. No much larger clone is present one base from it, and per-base qualities are unavailable. No immune events such as infections were documented for the healthy donors during the collection period. Healthy-donor blood repertoires served as a training cohort to calibrate time-dependent variance in a beta-binomial model of T-cell clone differential abundance. The training cohort included 10 or so healthy donors, of whom 3 were female and 7 were male. The donors were between roughly 25 and 64 years old, with an average age of 43 years. Whole blood from each healthy donor was obtained from a commercial supplier and was collected at three time points around 13 days apart. For immunosequencing, genomic DNA was extracted from whole blood that had not been sorted. The sample belongs to a study of identifying expanded T cells in peripheral blood (dated by TCRdb to between 2018 and 2021). About the study as a whole: Separate aliquots of the same genomic DNA pool were sequenced to produce technical replicates, and four replicates were compared in pairs. Summary of the overall study and its limitations: The beta-binomial model significantly reduced the number of clones called differentially abundant and the false-positive rate across all healthy-donor time intervals. The authors expected that over much longer intervals, such as months to years, biological variance in healthy repertoires might increase even further. For all healthy donors, the variance in clone template counts between approximately two-week samples rose significantly as total template count increased. About 1.3 differentially abundant clones were flagged by the binomial model between technical replicates, whereas about 15 and 18 were flagged over approximately two weeks and four weeks, respectively.

In the germline V gene, CDR1 corresponds to SGHTA and CDR2 to FQGNSA. Spanning cysteine to phenylalanine, the CDR3 consists of 13 amino acids. Only the CDR3 region is kept as DNA, spanning 39 bases read in frame from base 1. V is reduced by 6 bases and J by 5 bases, leaving a spacing of 13 bases between them. The immunoSEQ Assay, which uses bias-controlled multiplex PCR amplification of genomic DNA, was used to profile TCRbeta CDR3 regions. The published analysis was carried out like this. To quantify the absolute abundance of each unique TCRbeta CDR3 region, the sequences were collapsed and filtered. Two models were used to test differential abundance: a binomial model (Fisher-equivalent) and a beta-binomial model that adds time-dependent variance fitted from healthy donors. Clones with fewer than 5 combined templates were removed, and a clone was called differentially abundant if the clone's Benjamini-Hochberg FDR was below 0.01. Beta-binomial variance was modeled as a function of total template count across the two samples using the form v = (b*log(k)+a)^2. The table comes from immuneACCESS by way of TCRdb, which keeps in-frame sequences with V and J called. Part of the clones is missing from these tables; in studies checked, under half for an unresolved V gene and the rest for unknown reasons. D and trimming were read from the DNA, whereas the V and J calls and clone size are those reported in that table. The sample table shows roughly 120,000 clones, and approximately 90% are seen once. Of the sample, roughly 7.6% is held by the ten largest clones.

This receptor was taken from a person aged 18 to 75 in good health. The chain uses TRBV7-2 and TRBJ2-5, with TRBD1 tentatively as D gene (6 bases match). Sequences were obtained from blood. The nucleotides are TGTGCCAGCAGGATGACAGGAACGGAGACCCAGTACTTC. This yields the protein CASRMTGTETQYF.